This T cell receptor beta chain derives from a study of tumor and adjacent non-tumor tissue in lung cancer. The wider study: On average, productive TCRbeta reads reached about 4.2 million per sample.

TCRbeta libraries were built with three rounds of nested PCR, modified from ARM-PCR. TCRdb re-derived calls from the multiplex PCR reads in MiXCR, one entry per CDR3 protein. The sample has roughly 76,000 distinct CDR3 sequences; about two thirds are singletons. This sample's RNA came from whole unsorted tissue. The germline CDR1 and CDR2 sequences are ENHRY and SYGVKD. This CDR3 contains 14 residues. The source material was lung tumor tissue. The chain joins TRBV10-3 to TRBJ2-5, with 7 positions matching TRBD1. The sequence derives from a woman between 70 and 85 years old with non-small cell lung cancer. CDR3 DNA: TGTGTCGTCAGTGAGTCAGTACAGGGGGAGACCCAGTACTTC. As protein: CVVSESVQGETQYF.